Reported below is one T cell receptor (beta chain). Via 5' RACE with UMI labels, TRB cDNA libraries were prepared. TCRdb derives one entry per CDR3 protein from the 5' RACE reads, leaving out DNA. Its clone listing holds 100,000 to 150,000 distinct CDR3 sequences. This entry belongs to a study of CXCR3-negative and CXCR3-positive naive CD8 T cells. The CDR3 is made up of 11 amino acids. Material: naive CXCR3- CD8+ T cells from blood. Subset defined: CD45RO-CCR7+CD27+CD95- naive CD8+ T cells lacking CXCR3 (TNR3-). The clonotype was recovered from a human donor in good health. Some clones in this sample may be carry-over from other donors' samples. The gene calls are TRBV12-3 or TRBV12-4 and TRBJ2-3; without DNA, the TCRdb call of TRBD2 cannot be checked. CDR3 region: CASRGPGSQYF.